The 21 T cell receptor beta chains below were found in one sample sequenced in a study of T cell repertoires and HLA-DP antigens. What these receptors recognize is not known. Libraries were prepared by immunoSEQ multiplex PCR; TCRdb keeps only in-frame clonotypes and omits some of them. The table includes about 73,000 clones, roughly 75% detected once. The specimen sequenced was CD4+ T cells from PBMCs. These receptors originate from a man in his fifties or sixties in good health and CMV-seronegative.

The V and J genes are TRBV29-1 and TRBJ2-7; maybe TRBD2 (5 bases). Trimming shortened V by 1 base and J by 5 bases, and 15 bases separated the two germline ends. In germline, CDR1 is SQVTM, CDR2 ANQGSEA. The CDR3 is 14 amino acids. This CDR3 is CSVEAKGSHDEQYF. In DNA form, the CDR3 reads TGCAGCGTTGAAGCTAAAGGGAGTCACGACGAGCAGTACTTC.

The CDR3, as DNA: TGCAGCGTTGAAAGCCTAGCGGCAGAGACCCAGTACTTC. Its translation is CSVESLAAETQYF. The chain has TRBV29-1 and TRBJ2-5; 7 bases are shared with TRBD2. The CDR3 has 13 amino acids. With V trimmed by 2 bases and J by 4 bases, 4 bases remained unmatched. Looked up from germline, CDR1 is SQVTM and CDR2 is ANQGSEA.

The CDR3 DNA follows: TGTGCCAGCAGCGTATCTGCGGGGACCGGGGAGCTGTTTTTT. As protein: CASSVSAGTGELFF. The V and J genes are TRBV9 and TRBJ2-2; possible D gene TRBD2, 6 bases. The length of the CDR3 is 14 residues. CDR1 is SGDLS, CDR2 YYNGEE, per germline. The V and J ends lost 1 base and 5 bases respectively, with 9 bases between them.

V and J are TRBV19 and TRBJ2-7; D possibly corresponds to TRBD2 (6 bases). Germline V CDR1 and CDR2: LNHDA, SQIVND (reference sequence). This CDR3 comprises 15 residues. V was cut by 4 bases and J by 1 base, with 14 bases left in between. The CDR3 sequence is CASSTGGTESYEQYF. In DNA, the CDR3 is TGTGCCAGTAGTACTGGAGGGACGGAATCCTACGAGCAGTACTTC. Full variable domain (missing parts from reference TRBV19 and TRBJ2-7): DGGITQSPKYLFRKEGQNVTLSCEQNLNHDAMYWYRQDPGQGLRLIYYSQIVNDFQKGDIAEGYSVSREKKESFPLTVTSAQKNPTAFYLCASSTGGTESYEQYFGPGTRLTVT.

The V gene is TRBV6-6, the J gene TRBJ2-3, with D maybe TRBD2 (6 bases). Germline CDR1 MNHNY, CDR2 SVGAGI (reference sequence). V was clipped by 8 bases and J by 1 base, with 13 bases between them. This CDR3 has 14 residues. For the CDR3, the DNA is TGTGCCAGCTGGCGGGACTCTCGCACAGATACGCAGTATTTT. Translated, it gives CASWRDSRTDTQYF.

This clone qualifies as medium-sized. J is TRBJ2-3 and V is TRBV5-1; D is unclear. Germline CDR1 SGHRS, CDR2 YFSETQ. Trimming removed 2 bases at V and 6 bases at J, with 7 bases between. The CDR3 consists of 12 residues. In nucleotides, the CDR3 is TGCGCCAGCAGCTTCGAGTCCGATACGCAGTATTTT. Its protein product is CASSFESDTQYF.

The chain has TRBV19 and TRBJ2-4; TRBD1 might be the D (5 bases). The germline CDR1 and CDR2 sequences are LNHDA and SQIVND (reference sequence). The length of the CDR3 is 14 residues. The V gene lost 3 bases and the J gene lost 9 bases, with 15 bases spanning the gap. CDR3: CASSMSGSGPIQYF. The CDR3 DNA reads TGTGCCAGTAGTATGTCAGGGTCGGGTCCCATTCAGTACTTC.

The chain joins TRBV5-1 to TRBJ1-6; D call uncertain. The germline V gene encodes CDR1 SGHRS and CDR2 YFSETQ. Trimming took 0 bases from V and 14 from J, leaving 15 bases between them. The CDR3 is made up of 14 amino acids. Here the CDR3 reads CASSLGAEFQALHF. As DNA, the CDR3 is TGCGCCAGCAGCTTGGGGGCCGAGTTTCAGGCCCTCCACTTT. Variable domain in full (rest from reference TRBV5-1 and TRBJ1-6): KAGVTQTPRYLIKTRGQQVTLSCSPISGHRSVSWYQQTPGQGLQFLFEYFSETQRNKGNFPGRFSGRQFSNSRSEMNVSTLELGDSALYLCASSLGAEFQALHFGNGTRLTVT.

V is TRBV2 and J is TRBJ2-3; 13 bases map to TRBD2. Germline assignment: CDR1 SNHLY and CDR2 FYNNEI. The CDR3 extends over 13 amino acids. J gave up 5 bases and V 8 bases, and 1 base lay outside the gene matches. The CDR3 nucleotides are TGTGCCAGCCGGACTAGCGGGGGAGATACGCAGTATTTT. Translation: CASRTSGGDTQYF.

The chain's CDR3 is CASSMTGGFGELFF. The CDR3 region has the DNA TGTGCCAGCAGCATGACAGGGGGCTTCGGGGAGCTGTTTTTT. This rearrangement joins TRBV9 to TRBJ2-2, with TRBD1 matching over 10 bases. There are 14 residues in the CDR3. Germline lookup yields CDR1 SGDLS and CDR2 YYNGEE. V gave up 4 bases and J gave up 7 bases; unmatched junction bases: 4.

The chain couples TRBV4-2 to TRBJ1-4; 11 bases are shared with TRBD1. The CDR3 is made up of 22 amino acids. V trimming: 4 bases; J trimming: 0 bases; junction bases outside the gene matches: 19. Per germline, CDR1 LGHNA and CDR2 YNFKEQ. CDR3 loop: CASSPTNPGQGEGGSTNEKLFF. CDR3 nucleotide sequence: TGTGCCAGCAGCCCTACGAATCCGGGACAGGGGGAAGGAGGGTCAACTAATGAAAAACTGTTTTTT.

V and J are TRBV19 and TRBJ2-5, with 12 nucleotides matching TRBD2. CDR1 is LNHDA, CDR2 SQIVND, per germline (reference sequence). This CDR3 region has 18 residues. V trimming: 2 bases; J trimming: 5 bases; junction bases outside the gene matches: 12. The CDR3 sequence is CASSIPPGLAGPGETQYF. The CDR3 DNA reads TGTGCCAGTAGTATACCCCCCGGACTAGCGGGGCCAGGGGAGACCCAGTACTTC.

This clone was found a few times. J is TRBJ2-7 and V is TRBV4-3; the D gene is possibly TRBD2 (8 bases). Germline V CDR1 and CDR2: LGHNA, YSLEER. V lost 4 bases, J lost 1 base, and 17 bases lay in between. This CDR3 has 16 residues. CDR3 in DNA: TGCGCCAGCAGCCTCCAACGGGGGGGACAGTCCTACGAGCAGTACTTC. Translation gives CASSLQRGGQSYEQYF.

The chain recombines TRBV25-1 with TRBJ2-1; maybe TRBD2 (6 bases). Per germline, CDR1 MGHDK and CDR2 SYGVNS. This CDR3 is 13 amino acids long. Trimming left V 6 bases short and J 3 bases short, with 9 bases between. As DNA, the CDR3 is TGTGCCAGCAGCGAGACTAGCTACAATGAGCAGTTCTTC. It encodes CASSETSYNEQFF. The whole variable domain, remainder taken from reference TRBV25-1 and TRBJ2-1, is EADIYQTPRYLVIGTGKKITLECSQTMGHDKMYWYQQDPGMELHLIHYSYGVNSTEKGDLSSESTVSRIRTEHFPLTLESARPSHTSQYLCASSETSYNEQFFGPGTRLTVL.

A single count supports this clone. V is TRBV2 and J is TRBJ1-2; no definite D call. The V gene lost 7 bases and the J gene lost 8 bases, with 20 bases spanning the gap. This CDR3 spans 14 amino acids. The germline CDR1 and CDR2 sequences are SNHLY and FYNNEI. For the CDR3, the DNA is TGTGCCAGCACCACGAATGGCGGCCCAGAGGGCTACACCTTC. Translation: CASTTNGGPEGYTF.

The chain is built from TRBV14 and TRBJ1-3, with D hard to call. CDR1 is SGHDN, CDR2 FVKESK, per germline. With 2 bases removed from V and 3 bases from J, the gap between germline ends came to 17 bases. The CDR3 is 17 residues long. The chain's CDR3 is CASSQRTRTGYGNTIYF. The DNA for the CDR3 is TGTGCCAGCAGCCAAAGGACCCGTACGGGGTATGGAAACACCATATATTTT.

The J gene is TRBJ2-3, the V gene TRBV9; D is possibly TRBD2 (5 bases). CDR1 and CDR2 (germline): SGDLS, YYNGEE. The CDR3 is made up of 17 amino acids. Trimming took off 1 base at V and 4 bases at J, with 19 bases between the two ends. The DNA for the CDR3 is TGTGCCAGCAGCGTAAGTGCTAGCCTCAGCCCCCCAGATACGCAGTATTTT. Its translation: CASSVSASLSPPDTQYF. Full variable domain (missing parts from reference TRBV9 and TRBJ2-3): DSGVTQTPKHLITATGQRVTLRCSPRSGDLSVYWYQQSLDQGLQFLIQYYNGEERAKGNILERFSAQQFPDLHSELNLSSLELGDSALYFCASSVSASLSPPDTQYFGPGTRLTVL.

V gene TRBV20-1 combines with J gene TRBJ2-1, with 7 bases lining up with TRBD1. Germline V gene sequence: CDR1 DFQATT, CDR2 SNEGSKA (reference sequence). The CDR3 runs to 11 residues. The V gene end was trimmed by 5 bases and the J gene end by 8 bases; junction bases not matched to a gene: 3. In DNA, the CDR3 is TGCAGTGCTGACAGGGTCGATGAGCAGTTCTTC. Translated: CSADRVDEQFF.

This clone was counted a few times. This chain connects TRBV5-5 to TRBJ1-1, with 8 bases matching TRBD1. Germline CDR1 and CDR2: SGHKS and YYEKEE (reference sequence). The CDR3 spans 17 residues. The trim removed 1 base at V and 5 bases at J, leaving 13 bases unmatched. The CDR3 loop is CASSLRNMTGVGTEAFF. The CDR3, as DNA: TGTGCCAGCAGCTTGAGGAACATGACAGGGGTGGGTACTGAAGCTTTCTTT.

The rearrangement uses TRBV9 and TRBJ1-2; D gene unclear. CDR1 and CDR2 (germline): SGDLS, YYNGEE. V was pared by 0 bases and J by 4 bases, with 16 bases between. The CDR3 totals 16 residues. Written as DNA, the CDR3 is TGTGCCAGCAGCGTAGATCCCGCGGCCCTGGGCTATGGCTACACCTTC. Translation: CASSVDPAALGYGYTF.

The chain combines TRBV2 with TRBJ2-1; D gene unclear. CDR3 length equals 12 residues. Germline V gene data show CDR1 as SNHLY and CDR2 as FYNNEI. Trimming pared 6 bases from V and 7 bases from J, leaving 10 bases between. The CDR3 loop is CASSQTWNEQFF. The CDR3 region has the DNA TGTGCCAGCAGCCAAACGTGGAATGAGCAGTTCTTC.